These 30 T cell receptor beta chains were sequenced from one sample in a study of HIV-infected patients and healthy controls. About 550 ng RNA was reverse transcribed with alpha and beta constant-region primers. Using multiplexing indices, alpha and beta chain libraries were generated apart by chain-specific third strand synthesis. MiXCR, applied by TCRdb to the 5' RACE reads, yields one record per CDR3 protein. This sample has some 8,100 distinct CDR3 sequences; around 6.7% occur once, and the top ten carry 20%. Antiretroviral therapy had run roughly three months, about 14 weeks, before follow-up blood collection. All unsorted peripheral T cells were captured because whole blood was used without fractionation. Sequencing was performed on blood, taken during antiretroviral therapy. These TCRs come from an adult with HIV infection.

In its sample, this clonotype is medium-sized. The library was designed around alpha chains, so this beta chain is a stray read whose abundance carries little weight. The V gene is TRBV7-9, the J gene TRBJ2-3, with D tentatively TRBD1 (5 bases). The germline gives CDR1 SEHNR, CDR2 FQNEAQ (reference sequence). The CDR3 is 13 residues long. Trimming cost V 3 bases and J 6 bases, with 10 bases left between them. The DNA for the CDR3 is TGTGCCAGCAGCTTGGGGCTCGGGGATACGCAGTATTTT. This gives the protein CASSLGLGDTQYF. Combining the CDR3 with reference TRBV7-9 and TRBJ2-3 gives the whole variable domain DTGVSQNPRHKITKRGQNVTFRCDPISEHNRLYWYRQTLGQGPEFLTYFQNEAQLEKSRLLSDRFSAERPKGSFSTLEIQRTEQGDSAMYLCASSLGLGDTQYFGPGTRLTVL.

There are many counts of this clonotype. This beta chain is a stray read from a library made for alpha chains; its abundance is not meaningful. The V and J genes are TRBV6-1 and TRBJ1-2; D is ambiguous. The germline gives CDR1 MNHNS, CDR2 SASEGT. The V gene lost 6 bases and the J gene lost 6 bases, with 5 bases spanning the gap. The CDR3 consists of 10 residues. The CDR3 sequence is CASRTNGYTF. The CDR3 DNA follows: TGTGCCAGCAGGACTAATGGCTACACCTTC.

This clonotype ranks as medium-sized. This beta chain appears as a stray read in a library generated for alpha chains; its size is not informative. This rearrangement joins TRBV5-1 to TRBJ2-1; tentatively, D is TRBD2 (5 bases). Trimming shortened V by 4 bases and J by 4 bases, and 9 bases separated the two germline ends. Germline V lookup: CDR1 SGHRS, CDR2 YFSETQ. The CDR3 spans 13 residues. The CDR3 loop is CASSQLDYNEQFF. CDR3 nucleotides: TGCGCCAGCAGCCAACTAGATTACAATGAGCAGTTCTTC.

This clonotype appeared many times. The library was built for alpha chains, so this beta chain is an off-target read and its size means little. The gene calls are TRBV6-2 or TRBV6-3 and TRBJ2-1; 8 positions match TRBD2. The CDR3 loop spans 17 amino acids. CDR1 and CDR2 from the germline V gene are MNHEY and SVGEGT. Germline trimming cut 2 bases from V and 0 bases from J; bases unmatched to any gene: 6. The CDR3: CASSYGSGTSSYNEQFF. Written as DNA, the CDR3 is TGTGCCAGCAGTTACGGATCCGGGACTAGCTCCTACAATGAGCAGTTCTTC.

To note about this clonotype: Since it is a stray read in a library aimed at alpha chains, this beta chain has a size that is not meaningful. The genes are TRBV20-1 and TRBJ2-1; tentative D call: TRBD1 (5 bases). The CDR3 has 15 residues. V shed 6 bases and J shed 1 base, with 16 bases lying between them. Germline-derived CDR1 and CDR2 are DFQATT and SNEGSKA (reference sequence). CDR3 region: CSADGHQTSYNEQFF. Written as DNA, the CDR3 is TGCAGTGCCGACGGACACCAAACTTCCTACAATGAGCAGTTCTTC.

By proportion, this clonotype is medium-sized. This beta chain appears as a stray read in a library generated for alpha chains; its size is not informative. This chain joins TRBV11-2 and TRBJ2-6, with D possibly matching TRBD2 (5 bases). With 0 bases removed from V and 4 bases from J, the gap between germline ends came to 16 bases. CDR1 SGHAT and CDR2 FQNNGV come from the germline V gene. The length of the CDR3 is 18 residues. The CDR3 spells CASSLDLPGLFGANVLTF. The CDR3, as DNA: TGTGCCAGCAGCTTAGATCTTCCTGGACTCTTCGGGGCCAACGTCCTGACTTTC.

This clonotype came up many times. This beta chain is a stray sequence in a library constructed for alpha chains; its clone size is not meaningful. The J gene is TRBJ2-6, the V gene TRBV7-6; D call uncertain. The CDR3 spans 14 residues. The V gene lost 4 bases and the J gene lost 0 bases, with 4 bases spanning the gap. Germline values: CDR1 SGHVS, CDR2 FNYEAQ. The CDR3 region is CASSSGSGANVLTF. The CDR3 DNA follows: TGTGCCAGCAGCTCGGGCTCTGGGGCCAACGTCCTGACTTTC.

This clonotype was seen many times. The library was designed around alpha chains, so this beta chain is a stray read whose abundance carries little weight. The CDR3 is CASSWGQTGELFF. CDR3 DNA sequence: TGTGCCAGCAGTTGGGGTCAGACCGGGGAGCTGTTTTTT. The gene calls are TRBV12-3 or TRBV12-4 and TRBJ2-2; no firm D call. V was cut by 4 bases and J by 5 bases, with 8 bases left in between. This CDR3 has 13 amino acids.

There are many counts of this clonotype. Within a library made for alpha chains, this beta chain is off target, and its count is uninformative. This CDR3 is CSAPDRVETQYF. CDR3 bases: TGCAGTGCGCCAGACAGGGTTGAGACCCAGTACTTC. The chain combines TRBV20-1 with TRBJ2-5; 7 bases map to TRBD1. Germline V gene data show CDR1 as DFQATT and CDR2 as SNEGSKA (reference sequence). The CDR3 has 12 residues. V was clipped by 6 bases and J by 5 bases; unmatched bases: 6.

This clonotype was recorded at least ten times. The library was designed around alpha chains, so this beta chain is a stray read whose abundance carries little weight. V and J are TRBV3-1 and TRBJ2-2; D may be TRBD1 or TRBD2 (5 bases each). The CDR3 runs 14 residues. Germline CDR1 and CDR2: LGHDT and YNNKEL (reference sequence). V was pared by 1 base and J by 4 bases, with 7 bases between. The CDR3 region has the DNA TGTGCCAGCAGCCAAGGGGGGATCACCGGGGAGCTGTTTTTT. It yields the protein CASSQGGITGELFF. Full variable domain (rest looked up from reference TRBV3-1 and TRBJ2-2): DTAVSQTPKYLVTQMGNDKSIKCEQNLGHDTMYWYKQDSKKFLKIMFSYNNKELIINETVPNRFSPKSPDKAHLNLHINSLELGDSAVYFCASSQGGITGELFFGEGSRLTVL.

This clonotype was detected ten times or more. The library was prepared for alpha chains; this beta chain is a stray read, so its frequency means little. The V call is TRBV5-4, the J call TRBJ2-7; no clear D gene. CDR1 is SGHNT and CDR2 is YYREEE in the germline V gene (reference sequence). The CDR3 runs to 15 residues. V was clipped by 3 bases and J by 6 bases, with 19 bases between them. The CDR3 bases are TGTGCCAGCAGCTCTGATCCGGACGGTGGCGCCGAGCAGTACTTC. This codes for CASSSDPDGGAEQYF.

This clonotype was seen more than once but under ten times. This beta chain is an off-target read within a library intended for alpha chains, so its frequency means little. The chain joins TRBV9 to TRBJ2-1, with 13 nucleotides matching TRBD2. The CDR3 length is 14 residues. Germline trimming cut 4 bases from V and 9 bases from J; bases unmatched to any gene: 4. CDR1 SGDLS and CDR2 YYNGEE come from the germline V gene. CDR3 DNA sequence: TGTGCCAGCAGCCCTCGGACTAGCGGGAGTGAGCAGTTCTTC. Protein sequence: CASSPRTSGSEQFF.

This clonotype was found many times. Within a library made for alpha chains, this beta chain is off target, and its count is uninformative. The chain uses TRBV12-3 or TRBV12-4 and TRBJ2-7, with 8 nucleotides matching TRBD1. With 1 base clipped from V and 5 bases from J, the junction kept 7 bases outside the gene matches. The CDR3 contains 15 residues. The CDR3 bases are TGTGCCAGCAGTTTAGGCAACAGGGGGTCCCACGAGCAGTACTTC. It yields the protein CASSLGNRGSHEQYF.

About this clonotype itself: This beta chain slipped into a library made for alpha chains as a stray read, so its size is not meaningful. The V gene is TRBV5-1, the J gene TRBJ2-1; D possibly corresponds to TRBD1 (5 bases). V was clipped by 3 bases and J by 9 bases, with 13 bases between them. The CDR3 has 13 amino acids. From germline, CDR1 is SGHRS and CDR2 YFSETQ. CDR3 residues: CASSSDSRFEQFF. CDR3 DNA sequence: TGCGCCAGCAGCTCTGACAGCCGTTTTGAGCAGTTCTTC.

Judged by abundance, this clonotype is medium-sized. Because the library targeted alpha chains, this beta chain is an off-target read whose size means little. The V call is TRBV2, the J call TRBJ2-6; 10 bases fit TRBD1. The germline CDR1 and CDR2 sequences are SNHLY and FYNNEI. This CDR3 region has 17 residues. V gave up 7 bases and J gave up 1 base; unmatched junction bases: 7. The DNA of the CDR3 is TGTGCCAGCATCGAGGGACAGGGGATATCTGGGGCCAACGTCCTGACTTTC. Amino acids: CASIEGQGISGANVLTF.

This clonotype was picked up many times. Little can be read into the size of this beta chain, an off-target read in a library designed for alpha chains. The V gene is TRBV19, the J gene TRBJ2-5, with a possible D match to TRBD2 (6 bases). Trimming left V 6 bases short and J 0 bases short, with 14 bases between. The CDR3 is 15 residues long. Germline CDR1 and CDR2: LNHDA and SQIVND (reference sequence). Here the CDR3 reads CASSMRRDYQETQYF. As DNA, the CDR3 is TGTGCCAGTAGCATGAGACGGGACTACCAAGAGACCCAGTACTTC.

This clonotype was seen many times. In a library made to pick up alpha chains, this beta chain is a stray read with a size that means little. This chain uses TRBV14 with TRBJ2-5; D call uncertain. This CDR3 comprises 17 residues. Trimming shortened V by 1 base and J by 2 bases, and 17 bases separated the two germline ends. The germline gives CDR1 SGHDN, CDR2 FVKESK. CDR3: CASSQGLLKPPQETQYF. In DNA form, the CDR3 reads TGTGCCAGCAGCCAAGGTCTTTTAAAGCCCCCACAAGAGACCCAGTACTTC. The whole variable domain, filled in from reference TRBV14 and TRBJ2-5, reads EAGVTQFPSHSVIEKGQTVTLRCDPISGHDNLYWYRRVMGKEIKFLLHFVKESKQDESGMPNNRFLAERTGGTYSTLKVQPAELEDSGVYFCASSQGLLKPPQETQYFGPGTRLLVL.

By frequency in the sample, this clonotype is medium-sized. Because this beta chain is a stray read in a library intended to capture alpha chains, its abundance should not be given much weight. The chain couples TRBV18 to TRBJ2-7, with TRBD1 matching over 11 bases. This CDR3 spans 14 amino acids. Germline lookup yields CDR1 KGHSH and CDR2 LQKENI. Losses at the gene ends were 6 bases for V and 7 bases for J; bases not matched to a gene: 8. Here the CDR3 reads CASSSGQGAREQYF. The CDR3 DNA sequence: TGTGCCAGCTCTTCCGGACAGGGGGCGCGGGAGCAGTACTTC.

This clonotype was picked up many times. Since it is a stray read in a library aimed at alpha chains, this beta chain has a size that is not meaningful. The V gene is TRBV24-1, the J gene TRBJ2-5; the D gene is possibly TRBD1 (5 bases). CDR1 KGHDR and CDR2 SFDVKD come from the germline V gene. Trimming left V 8 bases short and J 5 bases short, with 14 bases between. This CDR3 contains 13 residues. CDR3 loop: CATTGQGDETQYF. The CDR3 DNA follows: TGTGCCACCACCGGCCAGGGTGACGAGACCCAGTACTTC.

This clonotype was counted at least ten times. For a library built for alpha chains, this beta chain is a stray read; little rests on its size. This chain connects TRBV5-6 to TRBJ2-6; D is possibly TRBD1 (5 bases). This CDR3 comprises 21 residues. Germline CDR1 SGHDT, CDR2 YYEEEE. The V and J ends lost 1 base and 0 bases respectively, with 23 bases between them. The CDR3 sequence is CASSLFSAAKGKGSGANVLTF. CDR3 in DNA: TGTGCCAGCAGCTTGTTTTCGGCAGCGAAGGGGAAAGGCTCTGGGGCCAACGTCCTGACTTTC.

This clonotype was seen ten or more times. This beta chain came through as a stray read in a library set up for alpha chains, and its size says little. V usage is TRBV9 and J usage is TRBJ2-2; 12 bases are shared with TRBD2. CDR1 is SGDLS, CDR2 YYNGEE, per germline. The ends lost 4 bases at V and 0 bases at J; junction bases unmatched: 10. This CDR3 spans 19 amino acids. CDR3 amino acids: CASSPRLTSGGTNTGELFF. In nucleotides, the CDR3 is TGTGCCAGCAGCCCCCGACTTACTAGCGGGGGGACGAACACCGGGGAGCTGTTTTTT.

Remarks on this clonotype: This may stem from a read error, because a much larger clone lies one nucleotide away. The library was designed around alpha chains, so this beta chain is a stray read whose abundance carries little weight. The V call is TRBV19, the J call TRBJ2-7; D unresolved. Germline CDR1 reads LNHDA; CDR2 reads SQIVND (reference sequence). The CDR3 has 13 amino acids. The CDR3: CASSPGGPYELYF. CDR3 DNA: TGTGCCAGTAGCCCTGGCGGTCCCTACGAGCTGTACTTC.

This clonotype has a count of ten or more. This beta chain is an unintended read in a library built for alpha chains; its size means little. V is TRBV10-3 and J is TRBJ1-1; 7 positions match TRBD1. Looked up from germline, CDR1 is ENHRY and CDR2 is SYGVKD. The CDR3 loop spans 15 amino acids. With 0 bases clipped from V and 5 bases from J, the junction kept 6 bases outside the gene matches. CDR3 in amino acids: CAISESKGARTEAFF. For the CDR3, the DNA is TGTGCCATCAGTGAGTCTAAGGGGGCGAGGACTGAAGCTTTCTTT.

By share of the sample, this clonotype is medium-sized. Found in a library prepared for alpha chains, this beta chain is an off-target read, and its abundance has little meaning. This chain joins TRBV5-1 and TRBJ2-5; D unclear. Per the germline V gene, CDR1 is SGHRS and CDR2 is YFSETQ. Trimming took 3 bases from V and 5 from J, leaving 5 bases between them. The CDR3 has 11 amino acids. The CDR3 sequence: CASSSKETQYF. For the CDR3, the DNA is TGCGCCAGCAGCTCCAAGGAGACCCAGTACTTC.

This clonotype is medium-sized (0.01 to 0.1%) by share. With the library built for alpha chains, this beta chain is off target and its frequency is not meaningful. The V and J genes are TRBV7-9 and TRBJ2-1; 9 nucleotides line up with TRBD2. The germline V gene encodes CDR1 SEHNR and CDR2 FQNEAQ (reference sequence). Trimming at V came to 6 bases and at J to 7 bases, leaving 16 bases not matched to a gene. CDR3 length: 17 amino acids. CDR3 in DNA: TGTGCCAGCAGTCTCTTCGGCCGCGGGAGGGCCAGTAATGAGCAGTTCTTC. This gives the protein CASSLFGRGRASNEQFF.

This clonotype was detected many times. Found in a library prepared for alpha chains, this beta chain is an off-target read, and its abundance has little meaning. The chain is built from TRBV5-4 and TRBJ1-1; D ambiguous. There are 15 residues in the CDR3. The germline gives CDR1 SGHNT, CDR2 YYREEE (reference sequence). The germline V and J ends were trimmed by 0 bases and 0 bases, with 9 bases remaining between them. CDR3 loop: CASSLGQQMNTEAFF. The CDR3 DNA reads as TGTGCCAGCAGCTTGGGGCAGCAAATGAACACTGAAGCTTTCTTT.

Ten or more counts support this clonotype. This beta chain represents an off-target read in a library built for alpha chains; its size is of limited meaning. This rearrangement joins TRBV4-2 to TRBJ2-2; the D is unclear. The CDR3 is made up of 15 amino acids. The germline gives CDR1 LGHNA, CDR2 YNFKEQ. V was cut by 1 base and J by 2 bases, with 8 bases left in between. CDR3 coding DNA: TGTGCCAGCAGCCAAGTCGAATCTAACACCGGGGAGCTGTTTTTT. Protein product: CASSQVESNTGELFF.

This clonotype is medium-sized within its sample. This beta chain is an off-target read within a library intended for alpha chains, so its frequency means little. The chain links TRBV29-1 to TRBJ2-7; possible D gene TRBD1, 6 bases. The CDR3 has 16 residues. Trimming left V 5 bases short and J 1 base short, with 21 bases between. The germline gives CDR1 SQVTM, CDR2 ANQGSEA. CDR3 amino acids: CSVLRSLTGTSYEQYF. CDR3 coding DNA: TGCAGCGTTTTGCGCTCACTTACCGGGACATCCTACGAGCAGTACTTC.

This clonotype occurred many times. This beta chain is a stray sequence in a library constructed for alpha chains; its clone size is not meaningful. The V call is TRBV6-2 or TRBV6-3, the J call TRBJ2-1; 8 positions match TRBD2. J lost 9 bases, V lost 4 bases, and 8 bases had no gene match. The CDR3 is 14 amino acids. Germline-derived CDR1 and CDR2 are MNHEY and SVGEGT. In nucleotides, the CDR3 is TGTGCCAGCAGTTTCCCAGCGGGAGTAGGTGAGCAGTTCTTC. As protein: CASSFPAGVGEQFF.

This clonotype has a count of ten or more. Found in a library prepared for alpha chains, this beta chain is an off-target read, and its abundance has little meaning. The chain employs TRBV18 and TRBJ2-1; perhaps TRBD2 as D (6 bases). This CDR3 region has 17 residues. The germline CDR1 and CDR2 sequences are KGHSH and LQKENI. The V end lost 3 bases, the J end lost 7 bases, and 22 bases lay between the germline ends. In nucleotides, the CDR3 is TGTGCCAGCTCACCTATATTGCCGGGACTCCGGTCGAATGAGCAGTTCTTC. Translation: CASSPILPGLRSNEQFF.